Listed below are T cell receptor beta chains from one sample, sequenced in a study of blood T cell repertoires in COVID-19. Sequencing was performed with immunoSEQ multiplex PCR; in TCRdb, only in-frame clones are kept and a portion is missing. This table has some 59,000 clones, about four fifths appearing once. The source material was peripheral blood. The receptors here all came from a man younger than 45 with COVID-19, enrolled during active disease. CDR3s include the opening cysteine and the closing phenylalanine or tryptophan. Each record gives: V gene, D gene, J gene, clone size, CDR3 DNA, CDR3 protein. D genes are given only for firm matches. Part of the rows lack a size; the others show once, few, many or a class for expanded clones.

TRBV5-5	TRBD2	TRBJ2-7	-	TGTGCCAGCAGCTCGGGGGGCTCCTACGAGCAGTACTTC	CASSSGGSYEQYF
TRBV11-3	TRBD2	TRBJ2-5	-	TGTGCCAGCAGCCCGCGACTAGCGGGAGGGCCAGGGGAGACCCAGTACTTC	CASSPRLAGGPGETQYF
TRBV3-1/TRBV3-2	-	TRBJ2-5	-	TGTGCCAGCAGTCAAGAAGGGGGAGAGGGAGAGACCCAGTACTTC	CASSQEGGEGETQYF
TRBV30	-	TRBJ1-2	medium-sized	TGTGCCTGGTCCATACAGGGTGGTGGGAACTATGGCTACACCTTC	CAWSIQGGGNYGYTF
TRBV19	-	TRBJ2-2	-	TGTGCCAGTAGTATTGGCGGCAACACCGGGGAGCTGTTTTTT	CASSIGGNTGELFF
TRBV5-1	TRBD1	TRBJ2-7	-	TGCGCCAGCAGCCAACAGGGGGCCTACGAGCAGTACTTC	CASSQQGAYEQYF
TRBV28	-	TRBJ2-1	-	TGTGCCAGCAGTCCGCCCCAGGACAATGAGCAGTTCTTC	CASSPPQDNEQFF
TRBV11-3	TRBD2	TRBJ2-1	-	TGTGCCAGCAGTTCCATGGGTAGCGGGAGCGTCTACAATGAGCAGTTCTTC	CASSSMGSGSVYNEQFF
TRBV5-6	-	TRBJ1-1	-	TGTGCCAGCAGCTTGATGGGGGCGCTTACGGCTTTCTTT	CASSLMGALTAFF
TRBV5-5	-	TRBJ2-7	-	TGTGCCAGCAGCTTGGGGCGGGATTCCTACGAGCAGTACTTC	CASSLGRDSYEQYF
TRBV18	-	TRBJ2-5	-	TGTGCCAGCTCACCAGAAGGGGCGGCGGAGACCCAGTACTTC	CASSPEGAAETQYF
TRBV4-3	-	TRBJ2-7	-	TGCGCCAGCAGCCCTCGCACATACCTAGACGAGCAGTACTTC	CASSPRTYLDEQYF
TRBV2	TRBD1	TRBJ2-3	-	TGTGCCAGCAGGCAACAGGGGGGAGATACGCAGTATTTT	CASRQQGGDTQYF
TRBV7-9	-	TRBJ2-7	once	TGTGCCAGCAAGCGGGACAACAACGAGCAGTACTTC	CASKRDNNEQYF
TRBV10-2	TRBD2	TRBJ2-1	-	TGCGCCAGCAGCGGGATTGGGACTAGCGGGGGAAGCTCCTACAATGAGCAGTTCTTC	CASSGIGTSGGSSYNEQFF
TRBV7-9	-	TRBJ2-1	-	TGTGCCAGCAGCTATAATTATGAGCAGTTCTTC	CASSYNYEQFF
TRBV13	-	TRBJ2-5	-	TGTGCCAGCAGCCCGGGACTGGGGGTTGCGGAGACCCAGTACTTC	CASSPGLGVAETQYF
TRBV18	TRBD1	TRBJ1-1	-	TGTGCCAGCTCACAGTTATCCCCCGGGCAGGGGGCTGAAGCTTTCTTT	CASSQLSPGQGAEAFF
TRBV21-1	-	TRBJ1-3	-	TGTGCCAGCAGCAAAGAAGTAAAGGATGAGGACTCCTTCTCTGGAAACACCATATATTTT	CASSKEVKDEDSFSGNTIYF
TRBV19	TRBD1	TRBJ2-7	-	TGTGCCAGTAGTCGGACAGGGGATCCCTACGAGCAGTACTTC	CASSRTGDPYEQYF
TRBV18	TRBD2	TRBJ2-1	-	TGTGCCAGCTCACCACTTGAAACTAGCGGGGGATCCTACAATGAGCAGTTCTTC	CASSPLETSGGSYNEQFF
TRBV18	-	TRBJ2-3	-	TGTGCCAGCTCACTGAATCTAGACACAGATACGCAGTATTTT	CASSLNLDTDTQYF
TRBV4-1	TRBD2	TRBJ2-1	-	TGCGCCAGCAGCCAAGCAGCCCTAGCGGGGGCTTTTGACAATGAGCAGTTCTTC	CASSQAALAGAFDNEQFF
TRBV28	TRBD1	TRBJ1-4	-	TGTGCCAGCAGTTTAGAACCGGGACAGGGGGCGATACGGGAAAAACTGTTTTTT	CASSLEPGQGAIREKLFF
TRBV7-9	TRBD2	TRBJ2-7	few	TGTGCCAGCAGCTATACTAGCGGGCTCGAGCAGTACTTC	CASSYTSGLEQYF